Below are 32 T cell receptor beta chains sequenced from a single sample in a study of cytomegalovirus exposure and HLA in healthy donors. Researchers ran the PCR with 60 Vbeta and 13 Jbeta primers. Repertoires were generated with immunoSEQ multiplex PCR, while TCRdb's copy carries only in-frame clones and drops some. The table has under 85,000 clones, approximately 68% seen once. The sequencing sample was made of PBMCs. Every receptor here comes from a woman younger than 45 in good health and CMV-seronegative.

For the CDR3, the DNA is TGCGCCAGCAGCGCCCCGGGACAGGGAATCTACGAGCAGTACTTC. Translating gives CASSAPGQGIYEQYF. This chain uses TRBV5-1 with TRBJ2-7; 9 nucleotides agree with TRBD1. Germline assignment: CDR1 SGHRS and CDR2 YFSETQ. The junction had 8 bases not matched to a gene; V was cut back by 4 bases and J by 3 bases. The CDR3 is made up of 15 amino acids. The full variable domain, rest sourced from reference TRBV5-1 and TRBJ2-7, is KAGVTQTPRYLIKTRGQQVTLSCSPISGHRSVSWYQQTPGQGLQFLFEYFSETQRNKGNFPGRFSGRQFSNSRSEMNVSTLELGDSALYLCASSAPGQGIYEQYFGPGTRLTVT.

The CDR3 DNA is TGTGCCAGCAGGGGACAGGGCCTCTTTTCTAGCGATGGCTACACCTTC. It yields the protein CASRGQGLFSSDGYTF. The chain is built from TRBV2 and TRBJ1-2; 9 positions agree with TRBD1. The V gene end was trimmed by 6 bases and the J gene end by 6 bases; junction bases not matched to a gene: 14. From germline, CDR1 is SNHLY and CDR2 FYNNEI. CDR3 length: 16 residues.

This clone was detected only once. The CDR3 loop is CASSFTGTGELFF. CDR3 coding DNA: TGTGCCAGCAGCTTTACAGGCACCGGGGAGCTGTTTTTT. This sequence joins TRBV7-3 and TRBJ2-2; D perhaps matches TRBD1 (5 bases). The V end was cut by 3 bases, the J end by 4 bases, with 6 bases between. Per the germline V gene, CDR1 is SGHTA and CDR2 is FQGTGA. There are 13 residues in the CDR3.

The rearrangement links TRBV7-3 to TRBJ2-7; 7 positions match TRBD1. The CDR3 runs to 14 residues. CDR1 is SGHTA, CDR2 FQGTGA, per germline. The junction had 4 bases not matched to a gene; V was cut back by 5 bases and J by 0 bases. The CDR3 reads CASSRGTDSYEQYF. The CDR3, as DNA: TGTGCCAGCAGCAGAGGGACAGACTCCTACGAGCAGTACTTC.

The chain has TRBV5-1 and TRBJ1-2; D is unclear. Germline assignment: CDR1 SGHRS and CDR2 YFSETQ. The CDR3 covers 18 residues. Trimming left V 4 bases short and J 2 bases short, with 24 bases between. CDR3 region: CASSAPGIKKDLNYGYTF. The CDR3 DNA is TGCGCCAGCAGCGCACCGGGAATCAAAAAGGATCTAAACTATGGCTACACCTTC.

The chain combines TRBV7-3 with TRBJ2-7; weak D call: TRBD1 (6 bases). The germline CDR1 and CDR2 sequences are SGHTA and FQGTGA. V lost 5 bases and J lost 4, with 12 bases in between. The CDR3 is 13 residues long. CDR3 coding DNA: TGTGCCAGCAGCCCTGGAAGGGGGTACGAGCAGTACTTC. Protein product: CASSPGRGYEQYF.

The rearrangement uses TRBV7-3 and TRBJ1-1; D is uncertain. Trimming took off 4 bases at V and 7 bases at J, with 13 bases between the two ends. The CDR3 extends over 13 amino acids. Germline V CDR1 and CDR2: SGHTA, FQGTGA. This CDR3 reads CASSSGSEVEAFF. CDR3 in DNA: TGTGCCAGCAGCTCCGGTAGTGAGGTTGAAGCTTTCTTT.

The chain carries TRBV7-8 and TRBJ2-7; 9 positions match TRBD1. CDR1 and CDR2 (germline): SGHVS, FQNEAQ. V lost 5 bases, J lost 5 bases, and 10 bases stayed unmatched. The CDR3 runs 15 residues. CDR3 loop: CASSLRTGVNHEQYF. For the CDR3, the DNA is TGTGCCAGCAGCCTTCGGACAGGGGTCAACCACGAGCAGTACTTC. The whole variable domain, remainder taken from reference TRBV7-8 and TRBJ2-7, is GAGVSQSPRYKVAKRGQDVALRCDPISGHVSLFWYQQALGQGPEFLTYFQNEAQLDKSGLPSDRFFAERPEGSVSTLKIQRTQQEDSAVYLCASSLRTGVNHEQYFGPGTRLTVT.

The rearrangement joins TRBV30 to TRBJ2-7; 9 bases are shared with TRBD1. The CDR3 totals 13 residues. The germline gives CDR1 GTSNPN, CDR2 SVGIG (reference sequence). With V trimmed by 5 bases and J by 6 bases, 8 bases remained unmatched. CDR3: CAWGNTGGGEQYF. CDR3 nucleotide sequence: TGTGCCTGGGGGAATACAGGGGGCGGCGAGCAGTACTTC.

This clone was seen a few times. The V gene is TRBV5-1, the J gene TRBJ2-2; perhaps TRBD1 as D (6 bases). The germline V and J ends were trimmed by 4 bases and 0 bases, with 10 bases remaining between them. Germline CDR1 reads SGHRS; CDR2 reads YFSETQ. The CDR3 spans 15 residues. The CDR3 coding sequence is TGCGCCAGCAGCGATCAGGGGCCGAACACCGGGGAGCTGTTTTTT. Its protein product is CASSDQGPNTGELFF. The entire variable domain, with the rest obtained from reference TRBV5-1 and TRBJ2-2, is as follows: KAGVTQTPRYLIKTRGQQVTLSCSPISGHRSVSWYQQTPGQGLQFLFEYFSETQRNKGNFPGRFSGRQFSNSRSEMNVSTLELGDSALYLCASSDQGPNTGELFFGEGSRLTVL.

The V call is TRBV6-6, the J call TRBJ1-1; tentatively, D is TRBD1 (5 bases). CDR3 length: 15 residues. The germline V and J ends were trimmed by 0 bases and 4 bases, with 12 bases remaining between them. Germline assignment: CDR1 MNHNY and CDR2 SVGAGI (reference sequence). CDR3 DNA: TGTGCCAGCAGTTACTCGACTAGCAGGGTCACTGAAGCTTTCTTT. This codes for CASSYSTSRVTEAFF.

This clone was detected only a few times. The gene calls are TRBV5-1 and TRBJ1-2; tentatively, D is TRBD1 (5 bases). This CDR3 is 13 amino acids long. Trimming removed 2 bases at V and 2 bases at J, with 7 bases between. Germline V gene sequence: CDR1 SGHRS, CDR2 YFSETQ. The CDR3 DNA is TGCGCCAGCAGCTTAGACAGAAACTATGGCTACACCTTC. This codes for CASSLDRNYGYTF.

This chain uses TRBV28 with TRBJ1-6; a weak D match, TRBD1 (5 bases). This CDR3 has 15 residues. Trimming pared 7 bases from V and 6 bases from J, leaving 16 bases between. Germline V gives CDR1 MDHEN, CDR2 SYDVKM. CDR3 in DNA: TGTGCCAGCATATTGCTGCTTGGGGCTAATTCACCCCTCCACTTT. Translating it yields CASILLLGANSPLHF.

The V gene is TRBV5-5, the J gene TRBJ1-5; 8 positions match TRBD1. Germline CDR1 SGHKS, CDR2 YYEKEE (reference sequence). J lost 4 bases, V lost 3 bases, and 12 bases had no gene match. The CDR3 extends over 17 amino acids. The CDR3, as DNA: TGTGCCAGCAGCTATGGACAGGGCGGACTTGGGAATCAGCCCCAGCATTTT. This codes for CASSYGQGGLGNQPQHF.

This clone showed up just a few times. The V gene is TRBV15, the J gene TRBJ2-3; 7 nucleotides align to TRBD2. Germline CDR1 LNHNV, CDR2 YYDKDF (reference sequence). The V gene end was trimmed by 5 bases and the J gene end by 0 bases; junction bases not matched to a gene: 5. This CDR3 region has 15 residues. The CDR3 coding sequence is TGTGCCACCAGCCAAAAGCGGGGAAGCACAGATACGCAGTATTTT. This translates into CATSQKRGSTDTQYF.

J is TRBJ2-3 and V is TRBV4-2; 7 nucleotides align to TRBD2. Germline assignment: CDR1 LGHNA and CDR2 YNFKEQ. V was clipped by 1 base and J by 6 bases; unmatched bases: 4. The CDR3 covers 14 residues. CDR3 in amino acids: CASSQASGADTQYF. The CDR3 DNA reads as TGTGCCAGCAGCCAAGCCAGCGGGGCTGATACGCAGTATTTT.

The gene calls are TRBV7-9 and TRBJ1-1; D remains unclear. This CDR3 comprises 12 residues. V dropped 5 bases and J dropped 3 bases, with 7 bases sitting between them. Germline lookup yields CDR1 SEHNR and CDR2 FQNEAQ (reference sequence). The CDR3, as DNA: TGTGCCAGCAGCCCCCTCTACACTGAAGCTTTCTTT. This translates into CASSPLYTEAFF.

The V gene is TRBV18, the J gene TRBJ1-1, with TRBD1 matching over 9 bases. With 2 bases clipped from V and 6 bases from J, the junction kept 7 bases outside the gene matches. The CDR3 totals 15 residues. CDR1 and CDR2 (germline): KGHSH, LQKENI. CDR3 sequence: CASSPTTGGRAEAFF. In DNA form, the CDR3 reads TGTGCCAGCTCACCAACAACAGGGGGCAGGGCTGAAGCTTTCTTT. Complete variable domain (other parts from reference TRBV18 and TRBJ1-1): NAGVMQNPRHLVRRRGQEARLRCSPMKGHSHVYWYRQLPEEGLKFMVYLQKENIIDESGMPKERFSAEFPKEGPSILRIQQVVRGDSAAYFCASSPTTGGRAEAFFGQGTRLTVV.

This chain joins TRBV29-1 and TRBJ2-5; TRBD1 matches at 9 bases. The junction had 11 bases not matched to a gene; V was cut back by 4 bases and J by 2 bases. The CDR3 runs to 16 residues. The germline CDR1 and CDR2 sequences are SQVTM and ANQGSEA. CDR3 nucleotide sequence: TGCAGCGTTGGGGGGACAGGGAAAATAGGGCAAGAGACCCAGTACTTC. Its protein product is CSVGGTGKIGQETQYF.

This clone has only a few counts. This chain uses TRBV4-1 with TRBJ2-5, with 7 bases matching TRBD2. Germline V gene data show CDR1 as MGHRA and CDR2 as YSYEKL. This CDR3 spans 18 amino acids. The trim removed 2 bases at V and 7 bases at J, leaving 19 bases unmatched. The CDR3 nucleotides read TGCGCCAGCAGCCAACATTCCGGGACTACCAACCCGGCAGGGACCCAGTACTTC. It translates to CASSQHSGTTNPAGTQYF.

This clone has just one count. V gene TRBV7-9 combines with J gene TRBJ1-2; D remains ambiguous. This CDR3 is built from 14 residues. Per the germline V gene, CDR1 is SEHNR and CDR2 is FQNEAQ (reference sequence). Trimming left V 1 base short and J 4 bases short, with 10 bases between. This CDR3 is CASSLGGLRYGYTF. CDR3 DNA sequence: TGTGCCAGCAGCTTAGGAGGGCTTCGCTATGGCTACACCTTC.

The J gene is TRBJ2-4, the V gene TRBV30, with D maybe TRBD1 (6 bases). Germline CDR1 is GTSNPN and CDR2 is SVGIG (reference sequence). V was clipped by 4 bases and J by 0 bases, with 10 bases between them. This CDR3 is built from 14 residues. The CDR3 DNA reads TGTGCCTGGAACAGGGATTTAGCCAAAAACATTCAGTACTTC. Translating it yields CAWNRDLAKNIQYF.

The V and J genes are TRBV27 and TRBJ1-6; TRBD1 is a possible D gene (5 bases). Germline V gives CDR1 MNHEY, CDR2 SMNVEV (reference sequence). The CDR3 runs to 15 residues. V was cut by 7 bases and J by 4 bases, with 14 bases left in between. The CDR3 is CASNVRARYNSPLHF. DNA of the CDR3: TGTGCCAGCAATGTCAGGGCGCGATATAATTCACCCCTCCACTTT.

This clone was found a few times. This chain links TRBV19 with TRBJ1-4, with 9 bases aligning to TRBD1. The trim removed 5 bases at V and 5 bases at J, leaving 9 bases unmatched. CDR1 is LNHDA and CDR2 is SQIVND in the germline V gene (reference sequence). This CDR3 is built from 16 residues. The CDR3 nucleotides read TGTGCCAGTAGTCGGGGGGACAGGGTCCGCAATGAAAAACTGTTTTTT. This sequence encodes CASSRGDRVRNEKLFF. Based on the CDR3 plus reference TRBV19 and TRBJ1-4, the full variable domain is DGGITQSPKYLFRKEGQNVTLSCEQNLNHDAMYWYRQDPGQGLRLIYYSQIVNDFQKGDIAEGYSVSREKKESFPLTVTSAQKNPTAFYLCASSRGDRVRNEKLFFGSGTQLSVL.

The J gene is TRBJ2-3, the V gene TRBV7-9; TRBD2 matches at 7 bases. The CDR3 has 16 residues. Losses at the gene ends were 6 bases for V and 4 bases for J; bases not matched to a gene: 13. The germline gives CDR1 SEHNR, CDR2 FQNEAQ (reference sequence). CDR3 nucleotide sequence: TGTGCCAGCAGTTTTCCTGGGGAGGGACCCCCAGATACGCAGTATTTT. Translated: CASSFPGEGPPDTQYF.

The rearrangement links TRBV4-1 to TRBJ2-1, with 10 bases aligning to TRBD2. The CDR3 loop spans 16 amino acids. Germline lookup yields CDR1 MGHRA and CDR2 YSYEKL. V lost 1 base and J lost 9; bases outside the gene matches: 9. CDR3 sequence (DNA): TGCGCCAGCAGCCAAGCAAATCTAGCGGGAGCCGGTGAGCAGTTCTTC. It codes for CASSQANLAGAGEQFF.

This clone was detected only once. The gene calls are TRBV29-1 and TRBJ1-2; 10 bases match TRBD1. V lost 6 bases to trimming and J lost 8 bases; unmatched junction nucleotides: 9. Germline loops: CDR1 SQVTM, CDR2 ANQGSEA. The CDR3 is made up of 13 amino acids. CDR3 protein: CSVRGTGVVGYTF. As DNA, the CDR3 is TGCAGCGTACGGGGGACAGGGGTTGTGGGCTACACCTTC.

V gene TRBV6-5 combines with J gene TRBJ1-5; D not certain. The germline V and J ends were trimmed by 4 bases and 2 bases, with 9 bases remaining between them. Germline V gene data show CDR1 as MNHEY and CDR2 as SVGAGI. The CDR3 has 14 amino acids. The CDR3 DNA is TGTGCCAGCAGTTCAGTAAATGGCAATCAGCCCCAGCATTTT. Amino acid sequence: CASSSVNGNQPQHF.

This sequence joins TRBV15 and TRBJ2-7; 9 bases match TRBD1. Per germline, CDR1 LNHNV and CDR2 YYDKDF (reference sequence). Unmatched junction bases numbered 4, after V lost 6 bases and J lost 4 bases. The CDR3 extends over 13 amino acids. This CDR3 is CATRRDRDYEQYF. The DNA for the CDR3 is TGTGCCACCAGAAGGGACAGGGATTACGAGCAGTACTTC. The full variable domain, its missing parts supplied by reference TRBV15 and TRBJ2-7, is DAMVIQNPRYQVTQFGKPVTLSCSQTLNHNVMYWYQQKSSQAPKLLFHYYDKDFNNEADTPDNFQSRRPNTSFCFLDIRSPGLGDTAMYLCATRRDRDYEQYFGPGTRLTVT.

With respect to this clone: A single base is all that separates this from a far larger clone, so a read error is likely. The CDR3 coding sequence is TGTACCAGCAGCTTAGCGGCAGGGGTCTACACCGGGGAGCTGTTTTTT. Protein: CTSSLAAGVYTGELFF. The J gene is TRBJ2-2, the V gene TRBV7-6; D could derive from TRBD1 or TRBD2 (6 bases each). There are 16 residues in the CDR3. CDR1 and CDR2 (germline): SGHVS, FNYEAQ. The full variable domain, its missing parts supplied by reference TRBV7-6 and TRBJ2-2, is GAGVSQSPRYKVTKRGQDVALRCDPISGHVSLYWYRQALGQGPEFLTYFNYEAQQDKSGLPNDRFSAERPEGSISTLTIQRTEQRDSAMYRCTSSLAAGVYTGELFFGEGSRLTVL.

The CDR3 nucleotides are TGTGCCAGCAGCGTTGACAGGGGGCATACAGATACGCAGTATTTT. It is translated as CASSVDRGHTDTQYF. V gene TRBV5-4 combines with J gene TRBJ2-3, with TRBD1 matching 10 bases. Germline V gene lookup returns CDR1 SGHNT and CDR2 YYREEE (reference sequence). The CDR3 is made up of 15 amino acids. Trimming took 4 bases from V and 3 from J; bases not matched to a gene: 5.

This clone was observed a few times. The CDR3 is CASSDSIDSQNTEAFF. In nucleotides, the CDR3 is TGTGCCAGCAGTGACTCGATAGACAGTCAGAACACTGAAGCTTTCTTT. The J gene is TRBJ1-1, the V gene TRBV6-4; weak D call: TRBD1 (5 bases). This CDR3 comprises 16 residues. V was clipped by 0 bases and J by 1 base, with 12 bases between them. CDR1 is MRHNA, CDR2 SNTAGT, per germline.